One sample yielded the 7 T cell receptor beta chains listed below, sequenced in a study of CD8 T cells in ankylosing spondylitis (dated by TCRdb to about 2017). The library was made by 5' RACE. Instrument on record: Illumina HiSeq 2500. The raw public reads went through TCRdb reprocessing: fastp at Q25, MiXCR clone calling, in-frame beta chains kept. A single entry per CDR3 protein holds the most common genes and DNA from its merged rows. This sample is represented by roughly 280,000 distinct CDR3 sequences; around 20% of them were singletons. The ten largest clones add up to less than 9.5% of the sample. Sequenced: blood, either unsorted or a sorted T cell fraction (not recorded which). These receptors were obtained from a male donor with ankylosing spondylitis or in good health (not recorded which).

The chain carries TRBV20-1 and TRBJ2-3, with TRBD2 matching 9 bases. This CDR3 spans 14 amino acids. With 6 bases clipped from V and 4 bases from J, the junction kept 8 bases outside the gene matches. The V gene's germline CDR1 is DFQATT and CDR2 SNEGSKA (reference sequence). This CDR3 reads CSASGTSPSDTQYF. The DNA of the CDR3 is TGCAGTGCCAGCGGGACTAGCCCGTCAGATACGCAGTATTTT.

The DNA of the CDR3 is TGTGCCATCAGTCCCCAGGGAGGAGGCTACACCTTC. Amino acids: CAISPQGGGYTF. V and J are TRBV10-3 and TRBJ1-2, with a tentative D call TRBD1 (5 bases). The germline V and J ends were trimmed by 5 bases and 8 bases, with 12 bases remaining between them. Germline CDR1 is ENHRY and CDR2 is SYGVKD. This CDR3 spans 12 amino acids.

The rearrangement joins TRBV14 to TRBJ2-1, with 13 bases matching TRBD2. Trimming cost V 4 bases and J 7 bases; bases outside gene matches: 7. The CDR3 has 16 amino acids. Looked up from germline, CDR1 is SGHDN and CDR2 is FVKESK. The CDR3: CASSRPGLAGPNEQFF. For the CDR3, the DNA is TGTGCCAGCAGCCGTCCGGGACTAGCGGGACCTAATGAGCAGTTCTTC.

This clonotype was seen only a few times. V gene TRBV5-1 combines with J gene TRBJ2-5, with D possibly called TRBD1 or TRBD2 (6 bases each). Trimming left V 0 bases short and J 4 bases short, with 13 bases between. CDR3 length: 15 residues. Per germline, CDR1 SGHRS and CDR2 YFSETQ. The DNA for the CDR3 is TGCGCCAGCAGCTTGGACACGGGGGCCACAGAGACCCAGTACTTC. Translated: CASSLDTGATETQYF.

The chain links TRBV6-5 to TRBJ2-3, with TRBD2 matching 9 bases. This CDR3 contains 16 residues. V shed 1 base and J 0 bases; nucleotides not matched to a gene: 2. CDR1 is MNHEY, CDR2 SVGAGI, per germline. CDR3 bases: TGTGCCAGCAGTTACTGGCTAGCGGGGAGCACAGATACGCAGTATTTT. It translates to CASSYWLAGSTDTQYF.

This sequence joins TRBV5-1 and TRBJ1-2, with D uncertain. Germline V CDR1 and CDR2: SGHRS, YFSETQ. The CDR3 has 14 residues. V was trimmed by 4 bases and J by 2 bases, leaving 12 bases between them. CDR3 amino acids: CASSGKGGNYGYTF. The CDR3 DNA follows: TGCGCCAGCAGCGGTAAGGGAGGGAACTATGGCTACACCTTC.

A few counts support this clonotype. The V gene is TRBV21-1, the J gene TRBJ1-4; the listed D gene, TRBD1, was not tested against the DNA. TRBV21-1 is shown as a pseudogene. This CDR3 has 16 amino acids. The CDR3 reads CATRGQPCATNEKLFF. CDR3 DNA: TGTGCCACCCGGGGACAGCCGTGTGCGACTAATGAAAAACTGTTTTTT.